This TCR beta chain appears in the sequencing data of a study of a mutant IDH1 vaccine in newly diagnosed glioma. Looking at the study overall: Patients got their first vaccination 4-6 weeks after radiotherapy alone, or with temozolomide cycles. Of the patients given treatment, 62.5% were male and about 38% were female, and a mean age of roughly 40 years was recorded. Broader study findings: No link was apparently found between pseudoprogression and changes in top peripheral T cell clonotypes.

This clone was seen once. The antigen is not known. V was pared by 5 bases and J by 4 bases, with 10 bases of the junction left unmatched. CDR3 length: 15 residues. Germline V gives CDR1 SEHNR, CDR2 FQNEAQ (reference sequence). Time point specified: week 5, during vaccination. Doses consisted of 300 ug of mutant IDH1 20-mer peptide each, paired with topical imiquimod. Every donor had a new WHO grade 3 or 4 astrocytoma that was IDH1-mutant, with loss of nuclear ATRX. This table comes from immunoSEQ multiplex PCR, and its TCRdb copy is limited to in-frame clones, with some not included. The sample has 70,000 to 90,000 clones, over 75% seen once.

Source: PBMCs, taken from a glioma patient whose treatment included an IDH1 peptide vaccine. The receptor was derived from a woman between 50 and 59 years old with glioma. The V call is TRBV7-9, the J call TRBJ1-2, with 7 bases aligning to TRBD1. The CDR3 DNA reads TGTGCCAGCAGCCGCGGACAGGTCTATACCTATGGCTACACCTTC. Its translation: CASSRGQVYTYGYTF.